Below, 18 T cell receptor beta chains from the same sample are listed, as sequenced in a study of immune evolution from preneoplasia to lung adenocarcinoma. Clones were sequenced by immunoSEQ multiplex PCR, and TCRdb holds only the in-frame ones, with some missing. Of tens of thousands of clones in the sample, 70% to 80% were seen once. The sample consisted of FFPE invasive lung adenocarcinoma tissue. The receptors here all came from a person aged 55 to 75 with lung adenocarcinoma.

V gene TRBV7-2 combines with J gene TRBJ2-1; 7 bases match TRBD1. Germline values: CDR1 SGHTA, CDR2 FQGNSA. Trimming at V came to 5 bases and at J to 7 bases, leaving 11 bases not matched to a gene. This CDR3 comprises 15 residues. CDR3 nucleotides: TGTGCCAGCAGCACGACAGGGTCGCGCTTGAATGAGCAGTTCTTC. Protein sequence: CASSTTGSRLNEQFF.

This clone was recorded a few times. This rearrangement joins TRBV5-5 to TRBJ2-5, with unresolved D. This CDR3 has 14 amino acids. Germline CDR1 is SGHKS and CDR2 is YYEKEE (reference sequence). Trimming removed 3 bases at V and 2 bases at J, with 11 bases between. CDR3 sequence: CASSSSRLQETQYF. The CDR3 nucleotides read TGTGCCAGCAGCTCCTCCCGGCTACAAGAGACCCAGTACTTC.

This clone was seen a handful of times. The CDR3: CASSSAREGLTANYGYTF. The CDR3 region has the DNA TGTGCCAGCAGCTCAGCCCGTGAGGGGCTGACGGCTAACTATGGCTACACCTTC. The chain recombines TRBV7-8 with TRBJ1-2, with D perhaps TRBD1 (5 bases). Germline CDR1 and CDR2: SGHVS and FQNEAQ. The CDR3 covers 18 residues. Trimming pared 4 bases from V and 0 bases from J, leaving 21 bases between.

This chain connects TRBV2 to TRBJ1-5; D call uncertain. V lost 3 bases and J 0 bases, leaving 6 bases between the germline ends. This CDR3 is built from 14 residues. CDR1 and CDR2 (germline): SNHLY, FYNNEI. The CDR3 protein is CASSDGNSNQPQHF. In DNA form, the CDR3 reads TGTGCCAGCAGTGACGGTAATAGCAATCAGCCCCAGCATTTT. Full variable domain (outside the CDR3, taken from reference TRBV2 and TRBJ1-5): EPEVTQTPSHQVTQMGQEVILRCVPISNHLYFYWYRQILGQKVEFLVSFYNNEISEKSEIFDDQFSVERPDGSNFTLKIRSTKLEDSAMYFCASSDGNSNQPQHFGDGTRLSIL.

The CDR3 here is CASSQGRSGEKLFF. The CDR3 DNA reads TGTGCCAGCAGCCAGGGCCGATCCGGGGAAAAACTGTTTTTT. The genes are TRBV7-2 and TRBJ1-4; TRBD1 might be the D (5 bases). Trimming took 5 bases from V and 8 from J, leaving 15 bases between them. CDR1 and CDR2 (germline): SGHTA, FQGNSA. There are 14 residues in the CDR3.

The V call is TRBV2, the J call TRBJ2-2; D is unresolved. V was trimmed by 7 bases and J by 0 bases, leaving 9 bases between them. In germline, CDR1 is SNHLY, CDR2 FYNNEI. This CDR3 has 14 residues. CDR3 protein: CASNRRSNTGELFF. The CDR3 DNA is TGTGCCAGCAACCGCAGGTCGAACACCGGGGAGCTGTTTTTT.

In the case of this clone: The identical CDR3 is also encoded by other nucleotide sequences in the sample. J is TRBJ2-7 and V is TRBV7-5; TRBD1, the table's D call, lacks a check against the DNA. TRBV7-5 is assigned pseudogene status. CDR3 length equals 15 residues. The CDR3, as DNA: TGTGCCAGAAGCCCGATCCGGGACAGACCTTACGAGCAGTACTTC. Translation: CARSPIRDRPYEQYF.

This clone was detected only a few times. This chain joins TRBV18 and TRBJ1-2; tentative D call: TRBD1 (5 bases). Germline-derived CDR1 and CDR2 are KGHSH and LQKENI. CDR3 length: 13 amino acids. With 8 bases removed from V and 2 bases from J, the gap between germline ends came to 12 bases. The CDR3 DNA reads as TGTGCCAGCCGAGGGGCCAAAAACTATGGCTACACCTTC. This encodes CASRGAKNYGYTF.

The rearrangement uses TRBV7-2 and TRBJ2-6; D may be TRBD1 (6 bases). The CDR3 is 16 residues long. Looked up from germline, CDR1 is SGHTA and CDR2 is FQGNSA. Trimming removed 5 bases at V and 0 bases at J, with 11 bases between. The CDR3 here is CASSHGQSSGANVLTF. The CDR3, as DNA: TGTGCCAGCAGCCACGGACAGAGCTCTGGGGCCAACGTCCTGACTTTC.

The CDR3 protein is CASSGLGRSSYGNEQFF. DNA of the CDR3: TGTGCCAGCAGTGGGTTGGGGCGGTCTTCATACGGCAATGAGCAGTTCTTC. V and J are TRBV27 and TRBJ2-1, with a weak D call TRBD1 (5 bases). This CDR3 has 17 amino acids. Trimming removed 5 bases from V and 6 bases from J, with 23 bases in between. Germline assignment: CDR1 MNHEY and CDR2 SMNVEV (reference sequence).

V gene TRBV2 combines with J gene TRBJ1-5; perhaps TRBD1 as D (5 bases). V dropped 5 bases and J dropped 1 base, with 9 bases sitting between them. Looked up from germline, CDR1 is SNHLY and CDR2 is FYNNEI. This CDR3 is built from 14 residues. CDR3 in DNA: TGTGCCAGCAGTCGACAGACAAGCAATCAGCCCCAGCATTTT. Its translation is CASSRQTSNQPQHF.

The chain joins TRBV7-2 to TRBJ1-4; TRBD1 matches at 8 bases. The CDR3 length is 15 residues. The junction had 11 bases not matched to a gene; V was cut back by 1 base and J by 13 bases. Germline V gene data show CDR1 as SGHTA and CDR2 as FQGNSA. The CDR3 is CASSLVPGGYTPLFF. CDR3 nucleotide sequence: TGTGCCAGCAGCTTAGTGCCAGGGGGCTACACTCCACTGTTTTTT.

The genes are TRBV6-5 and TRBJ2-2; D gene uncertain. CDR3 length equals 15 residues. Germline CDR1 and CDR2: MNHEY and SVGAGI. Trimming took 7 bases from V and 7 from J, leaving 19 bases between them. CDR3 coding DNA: TGTGCCAGCACCCGAGGCTTTCTCCCAATCGGGGAGCTGTTTTTT. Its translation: CASTRGFLPIGELFF.

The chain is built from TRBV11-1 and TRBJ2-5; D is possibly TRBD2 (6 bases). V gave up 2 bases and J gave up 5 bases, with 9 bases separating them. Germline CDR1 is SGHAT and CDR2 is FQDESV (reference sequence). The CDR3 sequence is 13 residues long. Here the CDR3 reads CASSLSGGETQYF. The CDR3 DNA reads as TGTGCCAGCAGCTTATCTGGGGGGGAGACCCAGTACTTC.

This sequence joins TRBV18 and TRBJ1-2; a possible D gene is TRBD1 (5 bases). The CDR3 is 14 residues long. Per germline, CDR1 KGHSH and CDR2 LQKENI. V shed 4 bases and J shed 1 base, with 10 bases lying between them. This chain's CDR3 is CASSQGPINYGYTF. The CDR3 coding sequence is TGTGCCAGCTCACAGGGACCGATTAACTATGGCTACACCTTC. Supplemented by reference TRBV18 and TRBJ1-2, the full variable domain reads NAGVMQNPRHLVRRRGQEARLRCSPMKGHSHVYWYRQLPEEGLKFMVYLQKENIIDESGMPKERFSAEFPKEGPSILRIQQVVRGDSAAYFCASSQGPINYGYTFGSGTRLTVV.

DNA for the CDR3: TGCGCCAGCAGCTTGGGACAGCTCTACGAGCAGTACTTC. It yields the protein CASSLGQLYEQYF. This chain uses TRBV5-1 with TRBJ2-7; a possible D gene is TRBD1 (5 bases). Trimming left V 0 bases short and J 3 bases short, with 7 bases between. The CDR3 has 13 residues. The germline gives CDR1 SGHRS, CDR2 YFSETQ.

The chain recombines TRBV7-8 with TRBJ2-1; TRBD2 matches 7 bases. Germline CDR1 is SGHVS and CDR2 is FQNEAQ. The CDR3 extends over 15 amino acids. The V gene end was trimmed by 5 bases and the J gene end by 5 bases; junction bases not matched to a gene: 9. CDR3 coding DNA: TGTGCCAGCAGCCTAGGGACTATTCCAGACAATGAGCAGTTCTTC. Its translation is CASSLGTIPDNEQFF.

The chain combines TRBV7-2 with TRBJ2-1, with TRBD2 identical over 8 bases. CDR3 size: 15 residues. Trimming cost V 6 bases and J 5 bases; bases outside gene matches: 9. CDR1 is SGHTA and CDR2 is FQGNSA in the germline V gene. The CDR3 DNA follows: TGTGCCAGCAGAACAGCCGGGACTAGGAACAATGAGCAGTTCTTC. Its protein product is CASRTAGTRNNEQFF.